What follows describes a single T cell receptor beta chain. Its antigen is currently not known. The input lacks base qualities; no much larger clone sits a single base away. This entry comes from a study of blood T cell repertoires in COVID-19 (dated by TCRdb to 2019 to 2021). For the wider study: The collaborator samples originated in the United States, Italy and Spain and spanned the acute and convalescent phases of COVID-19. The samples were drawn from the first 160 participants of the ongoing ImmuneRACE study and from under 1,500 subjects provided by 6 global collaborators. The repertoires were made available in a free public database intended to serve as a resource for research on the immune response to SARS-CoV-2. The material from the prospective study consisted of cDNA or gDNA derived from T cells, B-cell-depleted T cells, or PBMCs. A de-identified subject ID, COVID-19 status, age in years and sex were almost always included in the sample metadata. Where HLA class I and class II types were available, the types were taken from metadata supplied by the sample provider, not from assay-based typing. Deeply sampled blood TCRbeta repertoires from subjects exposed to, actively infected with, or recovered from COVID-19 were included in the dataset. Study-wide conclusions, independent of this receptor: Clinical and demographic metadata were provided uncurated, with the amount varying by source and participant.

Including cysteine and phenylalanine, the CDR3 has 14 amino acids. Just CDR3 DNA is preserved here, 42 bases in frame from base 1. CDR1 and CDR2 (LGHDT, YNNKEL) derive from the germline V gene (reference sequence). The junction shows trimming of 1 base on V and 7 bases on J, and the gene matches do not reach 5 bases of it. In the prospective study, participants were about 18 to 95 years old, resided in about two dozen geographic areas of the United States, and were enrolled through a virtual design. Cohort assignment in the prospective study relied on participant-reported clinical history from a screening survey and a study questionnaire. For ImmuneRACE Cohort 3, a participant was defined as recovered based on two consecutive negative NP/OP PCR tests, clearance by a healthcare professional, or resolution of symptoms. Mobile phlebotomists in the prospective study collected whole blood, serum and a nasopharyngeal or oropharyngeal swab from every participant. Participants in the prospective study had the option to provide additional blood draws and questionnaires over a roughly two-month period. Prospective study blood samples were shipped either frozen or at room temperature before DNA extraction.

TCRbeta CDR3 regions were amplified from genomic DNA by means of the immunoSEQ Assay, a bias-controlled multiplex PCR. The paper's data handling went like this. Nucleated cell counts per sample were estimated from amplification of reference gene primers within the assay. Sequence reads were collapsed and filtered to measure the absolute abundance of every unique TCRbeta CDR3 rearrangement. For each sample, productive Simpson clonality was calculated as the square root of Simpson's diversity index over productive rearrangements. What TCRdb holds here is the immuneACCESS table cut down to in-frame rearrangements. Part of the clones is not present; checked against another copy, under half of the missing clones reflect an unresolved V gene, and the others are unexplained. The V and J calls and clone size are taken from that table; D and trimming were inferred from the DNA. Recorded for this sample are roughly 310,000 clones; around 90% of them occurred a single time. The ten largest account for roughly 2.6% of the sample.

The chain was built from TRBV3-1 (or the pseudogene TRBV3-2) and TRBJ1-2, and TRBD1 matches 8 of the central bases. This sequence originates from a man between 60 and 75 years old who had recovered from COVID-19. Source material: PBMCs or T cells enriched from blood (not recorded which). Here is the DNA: TGTGCCAGCAGCCAAGGGCAGGGGGCGTTTGGCTACACCTTC. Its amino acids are CASSQGQGAFGYTF.